What follows are 4 T cell receptor beta chains derived from one specimen sequenced in a study of graft-versus-host responses after intestinal transplantation (dated by TCRdb to the early 2020s). The library was made by the immunoSEQ multiplex PCR assay. As stored in TCRdb, this immuneACCESS dataset retains in-frame rearrangements with V and J assigned. A fraction of the clones does not appear; measured against another copy, unresolved V genes explain less than half of the discrepancy, and the remainder lacks a known reason. A total of roughly 99,000 clones appear in this sample, about 82% of them only once. The ten largest clonotypes hold 1.4% of the sample. The sequences come from PBMCs, collected 255 days after intestinal transplant. The receptors here all came from a human patient who received an intestinal transplant, so some T cells may come from the graft donor.

The chain uses TRBV5-1 and TRBJ1-1; no clear D gene. CDR3 length equals 14 residues. Germline CDR1 SGHRS, CDR2 YFSETQ. V lost 0 bases to trimming and J lost 3 bases, with 9 bases between them. CDR3 nucleotide sequence: TGCGCCAGCAGCTTGGAGGGTTTGTACACTGAAGCTTTCTTT. Its translation: CASSLEGLYTEAFF.

In its sample, this clone was seen a few times. This chain connects TRBV19 to TRBJ1-1, with D perhaps TRBD1 (6 bases). Germline V lookup: CDR1 LNHDA, CDR2 SQIVND (reference sequence). The CDR3 extends over 13 amino acids. V shed 3 bases and J shed 6 bases, with 11 bases lying between them. DNA for the CDR3: TGTGCCAGTAGTATTTGGGGGCGACCTGAAGCTTTCTTT. Its protein product is CASSIWGRPEAFF.

The chain has TRBV19 and TRBJ2-7; D unresolved. The germline V gene has CDR1 LNHDA and CDR2 SQIVND (reference sequence). The CDR3 totals 11 residues. The V gene lost 5 bases and the J gene lost 6 bases, with 8 bases spanning the gap. The CDR3, as DNA: TGTGCCAGTAGTGTCCCCTTCGAGCAGTACTTC. This encodes CASSVPFEQYF.

Only one count was recorded for this clone. This same CDR3 is encoded by further DNA sequences in the sample. The CDR3 nucleotides read TGTGCCAGCAGTTTATTAGGTCAGCCCCAGCATTTT. It encodes CASSLLGQPQHF. J is TRBJ1-5 and V is TRBV28; no firm D call. V lost 1 base and J lost 6, with 4 bases in between. CDR1 is MDHEN and CDR2 is SYDVKM in the germline V gene. The CDR3 loop spans 12 amino acids.